The rows below give T cell receptor beta chains drawn from one sample of a study of T-cell reconstitution after alpha-beta-depleted transplantation in children. One entry per CDR3 protein, called by TCRdb with MiXCR from the PCR reads. The sample consists of 250,000 to 300,000 distinct CDR3 sequences, more than 9% of them appearing once. Here the sequenced sample was PBMCs from the stem cell graft donor, taken from the stem cell graft. Receptor source: a human donor who donated a stem cell graft to a child with SCID. Both conserved end residues are part of each CDR3. The order of the fields is clone size, J gene, D gene, V gene, CDR3 protein, CDR3 DNA. A D gene is named only where the DNA matches it firmly. Part of the rows lack a size; the others show once, few, many or a class for expanded clones.

few,TRBJ2-3,TRBD2,TRBV20-1,CSATSWRGGQIHSSTDTQYF,TGCAGTGCTACAAGCTGGCGGGGGGGACAAATCCACTCTAGCACAGATACGCAGTATTTT
-,TRBJ2-7,-,TRBV18,CASSPEQVGEQYF,TGTGCCAGCTCACCAGAACAAGTGGGCGAGCAGTACTTC
-,TRBJ1-1,-,TRBV12-3/TRBV12-4,CASSLTRVWTEAFF,TGTGCCAGCAGTCTCACCAGGGTTTGGACTGAAGCTTTCTTT
few,TRBJ2-7,TRBD1,TRBV9,CASNQGVTEDEQYF,TGTGCCAGCAACCAGGGGGTGACCGAGGACGAGCAGTACTTC
many,TRBJ2-5,TRBD1,TRBV10-1,CASSSDREGETQYF,TGCGCCAGCAGTTCGGACAGGGAAGGCGAGACCCAGTACTTC
many,TRBJ2-3,-,TRBV19,CASRPEVSTDTQYF,TGTGCCAGTAGGCCGGAAGTAAGCACAGATACGCAGTATTTT
-,TRBJ1-2,-,TRBV27,CASSPFGELDGYTF,TGTGCCAGCAGTCCCTTCGGGGAATTGGATGGCTACACCTTC
-,TRBJ2-4,-,TRBV5-6,CASSGLLEAKNIQYF,TGTGCCAGCAGCGGTCTTTTGGAGGCCAAAAACATTCAGTACTTC
few,TRBJ1-2,-,TRBV20-1,CSASSPADYGYTF,TGCAGTGCTAGTAGTCCGGCGGATTATGGCTACACCTTC
few,TRBJ1-6,-,TRBV2,CASSRDMNSPLHF,TGTGCCAGCAGCCGGGACATGAATTCACCCCTCCACTTT
-,TRBJ2-7,TRBD2,TRBV3-1,CASRLMGGNDEQYF,TGTGCCAGCCGACTGATGGGGGGGAACGACGAGCAGTACTTC
few,TRBJ2-1,TRBD1,TRBV12-3/TRBV12-4,CASSSGQLSNEQFF,TGTGCCAGCAGCTCGGGACAGCTTTCCAATGAGCAGTTCTTC
-,TRBJ1-2,TRBD1,TRBV5-1,CASSLGQGKEGYTF,TGCGCCAGCAGCCTGGGACAGGGAAAAGAGGGCTACACCTTC
many,TRBJ2-1,TRBD1,TRBV6-1,CASTGDRLDSYNEQFF,TGTGCCAGCACCGGGGACAGGTTAGACTCCTACAATGAGCAGTTCTTC
-,TRBJ2-7,-,TRBV5-1,CASSSPSSYEQYF,TGCGCCAGCAGCTCCCCCAGCTCCTACGAGCAGTACTTC
-,TRBJ1-2,-,TRBV2,CASSEALQAGYTF,TGTGCCAGCAGTGAAGCGCTACAGGCTGGCTACACCTTC
many,TRBJ2-1,-,TRBV14,CASSQQDSPEQFF,TGTGCCAGCAGCCAACAGGACAGCCCTGAGCAGTTCTTC
-,TRBJ1-1,TRBD1,TRBV12-3/TRBV12-4,CASSLEDRGATEAFF,TGTGCCAGCAGTTTAGAGGACAGGGGGGCCACTGAAGCTTTCTTT
few,TRBJ2-2,-,TRBV7-9,CASSSRDTGELFF,TGTGCCAGCAGCTCCCGGGACACCGGGGAGCTGTTTTTT
few,TRBJ1-6,-,TRBV6-1,CASGSTLSSSPLHF,TGTGCCAGCGGATCGACCTTAAGCAGCTCACCCCTCCACTTT
-,TRBJ2-7,-,TRBV10-3,CAISESGGSAPYF,TGTGCCATCAGTGAGTCAGGCGGGTCCGCCCCGTACTTC
many,TRBJ2-7,TRBD1,TRBV5-1,CASSPEGQVNSYEQYF,TGCGCCAGCAGCCCGGAGGGACAGGTCAACTCCTACGAGCAGTACTTC
many,TRBJ2-5,-,TRBV5-1,CASSRGVQETQYF,TGCGCCAGCAGCAGGGGGGTTCAAGAGACCCAGTACTTC
-,TRBJ2-3,-,TRBV9,CASSVVKDGWDTQYF,TGTGCCAGCAGCGTAGTTAAGGACGGATGGGATACGCAGTATTTT
-,TRBJ2-1,TRBD1,TRBV2,CASRGTGGINEQFF,TGTGCCAGCAGAGGGACAGGGGGCATCAATGAGCAGTTCTTC
many,TRBJ2-1,TRBD2,TRBV15,CATSRDRSGGGNEQFF,TGTGCCACCAGCAGAGATAGATCCGGGGGAGGGAATGAGCAGTTCTTC
-,TRBJ1-1,TRBD1,TRBV5-6,CASRDRRDTEAFF,TGTGCCAGCAGGGACAGGCGGGACACTGAAGCTTTCTTT
once,TRBJ2-2,-,TRBV11-3,CASSLVRDTGELFF,TGTGCCAGCAGCTTAGTCCGGGACACCGGGGAGCTGTTTTTT
few,TRBJ2-3,TRBD2,TRBV27,CASSLFGSGGDTQYF,TGTGCCAGCAGTTTATTCGGTAGCGGGGGAGATACGCAGTATTTT
many,TRBJ2-5,TRBD2,TRBV25-1,CASSQAGTQETQYF,TGTGCCAGCAGTCAAGCGGGGACTCAAGAGACCCAGTACTTC
many,TRBJ2-1,TRBD2,TRBV7-8,CASSLTTGLAYNEQFF,TGTGCCAGCAGCTTAACCACGGGACTAGCTTACAATGAGCAGTTCTTC
many,TRBJ2-1,-,TRBV29-1,CSVRGASYNEQFF,TGCAGCGTTCGAGGGGCATCCTACAATGAGCAGTTCTTC
few,TRBJ2-7,-,TRBV12-3/TRBV12-4,CASSLRGGRDRVSYEQYF,TGTGCCAGCAGTTTACGGGGGGGGCGGGACAGGGTTTCTTACGAGCAGTACTTC
many,TRBJ2-3,-,TRBV10-3,CAINTRATDTQYF,TGTGCCATCAATACCCGGGCCACAGATACGCAGTATTTT
few,TRBJ2-7,TRBD1,TRBV19,CASMRGQGYEQYF,TGTGCCAGTATGAGAGGACAGGGCTACGAGCAGTACTTC
-,TRBJ2-1,-,TRBV7-8,CASSSRQSPSYNEQFF,TGTGCCAGCAGCTCAAGACAGTCCCCCTCCTACAATGAGCAGTTCTTC
-,TRBJ1-1,-,TRBV5-5,CASSYTLTNTEAFF,TGTGCCAGCAGCTATACATTGACGAACACTGAAGCTTTCTTT
few,TRBJ1-1,-,TRBV5-4,CASSVGEGGEAFF,TGTGCCAGCAGCGTGGGGGAGGGAGGTGAAGCTTTCTTT
-,TRBJ2-5,-,TRBV7-2,CARPTLQGGETQYF,TGTGCCAGACCAACTTTACAGGGAGGAGAGACCCAGTACTTC